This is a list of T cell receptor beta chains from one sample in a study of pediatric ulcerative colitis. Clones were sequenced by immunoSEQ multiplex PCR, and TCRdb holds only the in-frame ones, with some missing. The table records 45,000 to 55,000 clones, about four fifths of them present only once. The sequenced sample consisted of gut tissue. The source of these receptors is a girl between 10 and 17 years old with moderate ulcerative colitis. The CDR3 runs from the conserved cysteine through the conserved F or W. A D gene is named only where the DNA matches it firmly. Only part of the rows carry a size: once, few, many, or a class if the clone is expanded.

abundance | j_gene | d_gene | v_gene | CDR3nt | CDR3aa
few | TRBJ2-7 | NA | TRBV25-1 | TGTGCCAGCAGCCTTGCCTACGAGCAGTACTTC | CASSLAYEQYF
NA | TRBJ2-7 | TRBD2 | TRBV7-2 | TGTGCCAGCAGCTTAAGCGGGGGGGACTCCTACGAGCAGTACTTC | CASSLSGGDSYEQYF
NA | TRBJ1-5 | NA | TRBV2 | TGTGCCAGCAGCGCGGACGGGGCTTCAAGGCAGCCCCAGCATTTT | CASSADGASRQPQHF
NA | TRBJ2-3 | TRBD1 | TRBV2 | TGTGCCAGCAGTGCAGGGGGCGACGCAGATACGCAGTATTTT | CASSAGGDADTQYF
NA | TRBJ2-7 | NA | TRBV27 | TGTGCCAGCAGTTACCGGACGACCAACTTTTTAGACCCAGGGTCCGTGCAGTACTTC | CASSYRTTNFLDPGSVQYF
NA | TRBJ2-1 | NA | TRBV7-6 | TGTGCCAGCAGCTTATCGGGGAGAGGAGCCTACAATGAGCAGTTCTTC | CASSLSGRGAYNEQFF
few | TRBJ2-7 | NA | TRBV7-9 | TGTGCCAGCAGCCACACCTACGAGCAGTACTTC | CASSHTYEQYF
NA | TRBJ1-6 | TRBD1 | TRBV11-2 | TGTGCCAGCAGCTCCAGGGGGCTTGTAAATTCACCCCTCCACTTT | CASSSRGLVNSPLHF
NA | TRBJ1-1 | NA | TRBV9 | TGTGCCAGCAGCGTAGAAGGAGGCATGAACACTGAAGCTTTCTTT | CASSVEGGMNTEAFF
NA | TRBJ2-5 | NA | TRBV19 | TGTGCCAGTAGCCGGGACTGGCAAGAGACCCAGTACTTC | CASSRDWQETQYF
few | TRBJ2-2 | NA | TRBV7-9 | TGTGCCAGCAGCACTTCCCGGGCCCTACTGAACACCGGGGAGCTGTTTTTT | CASSTSRALLNTGELFF
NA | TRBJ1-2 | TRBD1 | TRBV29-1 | TGCAGCACTCGACAGGGGGCTAACTATGGCTACACCTTC | CSTRQGANYGYTF
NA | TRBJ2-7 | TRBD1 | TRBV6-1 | TGTGCCAGCACCCGGACAGGGGGTGAGTACGAGCAGTACTTC | CASTRTGGEYEQYF
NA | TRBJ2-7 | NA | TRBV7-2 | TGTGCCAGCAGCCTAAAAGGGGCCGGCTCCTACGAGCAGTACTTC | CASSLKGAGSYEQYF
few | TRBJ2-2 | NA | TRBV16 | TGTGCCAGCAACCCATCAGGGCACACCGGGGAGCTGTTTTTT | CASNPSGHTGELFF
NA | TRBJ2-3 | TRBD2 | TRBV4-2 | TGTGCCAGCAGCCGGGTAGCGGGAGCAGCAGATACGCAGTATTTT | CASSRVAGAADTQYF
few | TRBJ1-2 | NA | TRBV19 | TGTGCCAGTAGTATTGGGGTGGATGGCTACACCTTC | CASSIGVDGYTF
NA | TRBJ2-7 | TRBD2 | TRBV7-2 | TGTGCCAGCAGCCTTTGGTCGACTAGCGGGGGGGCCTCCTACGAGCAGTACTTC | CASSLWSTSGGASYEQYF
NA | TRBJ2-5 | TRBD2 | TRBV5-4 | TGTGCCAGCACCCCGGGACTAGCGATGGAGACCCAGTACTTC | CASTPGLAMETQYF
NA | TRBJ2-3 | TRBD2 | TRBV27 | TGTGCCAGCAGTCCCCGACTAGCCAATCGTGCAGATACGCAGTATTTT | CASSPRLANRADTQYF
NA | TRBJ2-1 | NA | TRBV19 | TGTGCCAGTAGTATAAAGGCGGGCCTGAGAGATGAGCAGTTCTTC | CASSIKAGLRDEQFF
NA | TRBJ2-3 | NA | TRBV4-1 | TGCGCCAGCAGCCAAGTTAGTCGGGGCCCAGATACGCAGTATTTT | CASSQVSRGPDTQYF
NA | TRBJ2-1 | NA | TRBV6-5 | TGTGCCAGCCACGACAGTTACAATGAGCAGTTCTTC | CASHDSYNEQFF
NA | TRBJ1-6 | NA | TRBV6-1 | TGTGCCAGCAGTGAAACCTCCCGGAGGTCCCTCCACTTT | CASSETSRRSLHF
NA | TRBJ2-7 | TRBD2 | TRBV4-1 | TGCGCCAGCAGCCAAGAAGGGGGACTAGCGGGGAGGAACGAGCAGTACTTC | CASSQEGGLAGRNEQYF
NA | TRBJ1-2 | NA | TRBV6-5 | TGTGCCAGCAGTTACGGGGGGACTTACTATGGCTACACCTTC | CASSYGGTYYGYTF
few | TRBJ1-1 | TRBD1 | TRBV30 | TGTGCCTGGAGTCTCCGACAGGGTTTTATAACTGAAGCTTTCTTT | CAWSLRQGFITEAFF
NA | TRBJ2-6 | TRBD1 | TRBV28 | TGTGCCAGCAGTTCTGGGACAGTCAACGTCCTGACTTTC | CASSSGTVNVLTF
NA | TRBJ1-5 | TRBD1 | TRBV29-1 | TGCAGCGTCGCAGACAGGGGGGGACAGCCCCAGCATTTT | CSVADRGGQPQHF
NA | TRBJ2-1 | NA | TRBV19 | TGTGCCAGTAGCCGCACGGGGAGTTCTGGCAATGAGCAGTTCTTC | CASSRTGSSGNEQFF
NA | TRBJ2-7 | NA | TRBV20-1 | TGCAGTGCTAGGGATTCCTACGAGCAGTACTTC | CSARDSYEQYF
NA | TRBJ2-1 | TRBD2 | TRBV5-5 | TGTGCCAGCAGCTTGGGGACTAGCAGGGATGAGCAGTTCTTC | CASSLGTSRDEQFF
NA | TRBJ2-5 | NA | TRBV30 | TGTGCCTGGACCAAGCTGGGGGAGACCCAGTACTTC | CAWTKLGETQYF
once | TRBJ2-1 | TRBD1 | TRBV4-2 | TGTGCCAGCAGCCAAGAGGGCACAGGGGGCGTAGATGAGCAGTTCTTC | CASSQEGTGGVDEQFF
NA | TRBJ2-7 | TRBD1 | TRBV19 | TGTGCCAGTAGTAGGGACGGGACAGGGTGGAACGAGCAGTACTTC | CASSRDGTGWNEQYF
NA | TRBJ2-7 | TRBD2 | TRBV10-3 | TGTGCCACGGGGGGAGGGACGTCCGAGCAGTACTTC | CATGGGTSEQYF
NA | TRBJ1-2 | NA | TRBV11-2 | TGTGCCAGCAGCTTAGACGAAACAGGGAACTATGGCTACACCTTC | CASSLDETGNYGYTF
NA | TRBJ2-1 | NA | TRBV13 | TGTGCCAGCAGCCTAGGTTTGGGGATAGAGCAGTTCTTC | CASSLGLGIEQFF
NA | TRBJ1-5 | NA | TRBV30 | TGTGCCTGGAGCTCGGGGGGGCTGGATCAGCCCCAGCATTTT | CAWSSGGLDQPQHF
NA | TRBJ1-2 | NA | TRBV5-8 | TGTGCCAGCAGCTTTAGAGATGAATTAGATGGCTACACCTTC | CASSFRDELDGYTF
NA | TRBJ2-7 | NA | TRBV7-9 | TGTGCCAGCAGTCGCGGGACCGAGGGGCTCTACGAGCAGTACTTC | CASSRGTEGLYEQYF
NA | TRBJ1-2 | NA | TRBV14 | TGTGCCAGCAGCCAAGACAACAGATACTATGGCTACACCTTC | CASSQDNRYYGYTF
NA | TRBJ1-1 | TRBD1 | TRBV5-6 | TGTGCCAGCAGCTCTCTAGCCCTCGGACAGGGGTACACTGAAGCTTTCTTT | CASSSLALGQGYTEAFF
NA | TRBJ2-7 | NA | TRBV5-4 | TGTGCCAGCAGCTTGGCCTTGGAGGTCGAGCAGTACTTC | CASSLALEVEQYF
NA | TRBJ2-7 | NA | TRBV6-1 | TGTGCCAGCAATACTGCAACCTACGAGCAGTACTTC | CASNTATYEQYF
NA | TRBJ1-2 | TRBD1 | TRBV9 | TGTGCCAGCAGCGTACAGACAGGGCAAATCGGCTACACCTTC | CASSVQTGQIGYTF
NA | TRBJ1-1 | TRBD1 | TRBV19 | TGTGCCAGTAGTATGCGGACAGGAGTAGGTCCTGAAGCTTTCTTT | CASSMRTGVGPEAFF
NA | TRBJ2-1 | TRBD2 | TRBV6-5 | TGTGCCAGCAGTTACTCAGGAGCGGGAGGGTACAATGAGCAGTTCTTC | CASSYSGAGGYNEQFF
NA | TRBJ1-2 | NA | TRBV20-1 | TGCAGTGCTAGGGAGACCTATGGCTACACCTTC | CSARETYGYTF
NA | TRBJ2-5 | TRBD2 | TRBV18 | TGTGCCAGCTCACCATTAGCGGGAGTAGAGACCCAGTACTTC | CASSPLAGVETQYF
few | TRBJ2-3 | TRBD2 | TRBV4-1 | TGCGCCAGCAGTCTACTAGCGGGAAGGGATACGCAGTATTTT | CASSLLAGRDTQYF
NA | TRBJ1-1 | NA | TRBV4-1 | TGCGCCAGCAGCCAACCCAGGGGCGCGAACACTGAAGCTTTCTTT | CASSQPRGANTEAFF